Included here is one T cell receptor (beta chain) sequence, with context. Its specificity is unknown. The data stem from a study of human T cells and chemical hapten exposure. TCRdb passed the RACE reads through MiXCR, listing each CDR3 protein once. This sample carries 150,000 to 200,000 distinct CDR3 sequences, about 20% of them seen once, and the ten largest clones take approximately 6.7%. Described time point: patch test 1, 2 weeks after DPC sensitization. Treatment of the sample: therapeutic diphenylcyclopropenone sensitization with weekly scalp DPC. Study-level findings and limits: No change in TCRs above 1 in 1000 frequency was produced by DPC sensitization. Counts of expanded TCRs (at PT1) showed a positive correlation with patch test score.

The length of the CDR3 is 17 residues. Germline V gene sequence: CDR1 DFQATT, CDR2 SNEGSKA (reference sequence). The ends lost 1 base at V and 5 bases at J; junction bases unmatched: 9. The chain is built from TRBV20-1 and TRBJ1-6; 9 positions match TRBD1. This TCR was recovered from a woman in her 50s with alopecia areata. Some clones in this sample may be carry-over from other donors' samples. Here the sequenced sample was whole blood, taken in connection with sensitization to the hapten diphenylcyclopropenone (DPC). In DNA, the CDR3 is TGCAGTGCTAGAGTTACAGGGGGCGGTAGGAATAATTCACCCCTCCACTTT. This gives the protein CSARVTGGGRNNSPLHF.